The source of this T cell receptor beta chain is a study of control samples from healthy donors and cancer patients. Germline loops: CDR1 SSHAT, CDR2 FNYEAQ (reference sequence). CDR3 size: 15 residues. A word on this clone: The junction departs from the called germline gene at one end, perhaps through a read error.

This table comes from immunoSEQ multiplex PCR, and its TCRdb copy is limited to in-frame clones, with some not included. Of fewer than 150,000 clones listed, about nine tenths are singletons. Sequenced sample: blood. The rearrangement uses TRBV7-7 and TRBJ2-2; possible D gene TRBD2, 6 bases. The sequence was collected from a young man in good health. CDR3 nucleotide sequence: TGTGCTAGCAGCCCTTTCTCTAGCGTCACCGGGGAGCTGTTTTTT. Translated, it gives CASSPFSSVTGELFF.